Listed below are T cell receptor beta chains from one sample, sequenced in a study of blood T cell repertoires in COVID-19. Repertoires were generated with immunoSEQ multiplex PCR, while TCRdb's copy carries only in-frame clones and drops some. This repertoire shows roughly 150,000 clones, around 87% found once; its top ten account for about 16%. Sequenced material: peripheral blood. These receptors were taken from a woman aged 40 to 50 with acute or convalescent COVID-19. Both conserved end residues are part of each CDR3. The D gene is left open where the match is weak. Size is omitted from some rows. Given values are once, few, many or a class for expanded clones.

cdr3_nt,cdr3_aa,j_call,clone_size,v_call,d_call
TGTGCCAGCAGCTTACAGGCAGGGGTGGTGGGTACTGAAGCTTTCTTT,CASSLQAGVVGTEAFF,TRBJ1-1,.,TRBV7-3,.
TGTGCCAGCAGTGAACAGGGGACGAACACCGGGGAGCTGTTTTTT,CASSEQGTNTGELFF,TRBJ2-2,.,TRBV2,.
TGTGCCAGCAGCGGGCGGGACAGGGATGAAGCTTTCTTT,CASSGRDRDEAFF,TRBJ1-1,.,TRBV5-8,TRBD1
TGCGCCAGCAGCCGTGCGGGGGGTAGTAATACCGGGGAGCTGTTTTTT,CASSRAGGSNTGELFF,TRBJ2-2,.,TRBV5-1,TRBD2
TGCGCCAGCAGCTCACGGACTAGCGGGGGGGCTTCCCTGGTCGAGCAGTACTTC,CASSSRTSGGASLVEQYF,TRBJ2-7,.,TRBV5-1,TRBD2
TGCAGTGCTAGTTCCCAGCGGGAGGGCTACGAGCAGTACTTC,CSASSQREGYEQYF,TRBJ2-7,.,TRBV20-1,TRBD2
TGTGCCAGCAGAACCCGACTAGCGGGAGGAGGTGATGAGCAGTTCTTC,CASRTRLAGGGDEQFF,TRBJ2-1,.,TRBV7-9,TRBD2
TGTGCTAGTGGGATGTTTGACTACCGTGACACCCAGTACTTC,CASGMFDYRDTQYF,TRBJ2-5,.,TRBV12-5,.
TGTGCCAGCAGCCTTACTAGCGGGGTGAACACCGGGGAGCTGTTTTTT,CASSLTSGVNTGELFF,TRBJ2-2,.,TRBV5-4,TRBD2
TGTGCCAGCAGCTTTACCGGTTCCTACAATGAGCAGTTCTTC,CASSFTGSYNEQFF,TRBJ2-1,.,TRBV5-4,.
TGTGCCAGCAGCAATCCGGGATTCCACAATCAGCCCCAGCATTTT,CASSNPGFHNQPQHF,TRBJ1-5,.,TRBV21-1,.
TGTGCCAGCAGCTCCCGGACAGGCGGAGAAGGCTACACCTTC,CASSSRTGGEGYTF,TRBJ1-2,.,TRBV9,TRBD1
TGTGCCAGCAGCTTGGGACAGGCCCGCACAGATACGCAGTATTTT,CASSLGQARTDTQYF,TRBJ2-3,.,TRBV5-8,.
TGTGCTAGTGGTTTAGGGGAGGGGGAAAAACTGTTTTTT,CASGLGEGEKLFF,TRBJ1-4,.,TRBV12-5,.
TGCGCCAGCAGTGAGTCGAGAAGGGGAAACACTGAAGCTTTCTTT,CASSESRRGNTEAFF,TRBJ1-1,.,TRBV10-1,.
TGTGCCAGCAGTGGACAGGGCATTTCTGAGCAGTACTTC,CASSGQGISEQYF,TRBJ2-7,.,TRBV2,TRBD1
TGTGCCAGTAGTATAGTTTCGGACAGGTACGAAAAACTGTTTTTT,CASSIVSDRYEKLFF,TRBJ1-4,once,TRBV19,TRBD1
TGCGCCAGCAGCTTGTTCGCGTACGAGCAGTACTTC,CASSLFAYEQYF,TRBJ2-7,once,TRBV5-1,.
TGTGCCAGCAGCAGGCGGACAGGGTCTCTTGATCAGCCCCAGCATTTT,CASSRRTGSLDQPQHF,TRBJ1-5,.,TRBV5-8,TRBD1
TGTGCCAGCGGTCCGCAGGAGACCCAGTACTTC,CASGPQETQYF,TRBJ2-5,.,TRBV7-9,.
TGTGCCAGTAGTAGCCAAAGAGCTTCTACTAGCTCTTGGATTCAGTACTTC,CASSSQRASTSSWIQYF,TRBJ2-4,.,TRBV19,.
TGTGCCAGTAGTGCCGAGACAGGGTCGGTCTCACCCCTCCACTTT,CASSAETGSVSPLHF,TRBJ1-6,.,TRBV19,TRBD1
TGTGCCAGCAGTTTGGGAGACAATCAGCCCCAGCATTTT,CASSLGDNQPQHF,TRBJ1-5,.,TRBV27,.
TGTGCCAGCAGGGACAGGGGGTTAACCGGGGAGCTGTTTTTT,CASRDRGLTGELFF,TRBJ2-2,few,TRBV11-3,TRBD1
TGCGCCAGCAGCGCCGATACAGGGAACACTGAAGCTTTCTTT,CASSADTGNTEAFF,TRBJ1-1,.,TRBV5-1,.
TGTGCCGTTAACAAGGGAGGTCCATACTACGAGCAGTACTTC,CAVNKGGPYYEQYF,TRBJ2-7,.,TRBV30,.
TGTGCCACCAGCCACGGACAGGGGGCCTACGAGCAGTACTTC,CATSHGQGAYEQYF,TRBJ2-7,once,TRBV15,TRBD1
TGTGCCAGCAGTGACTCGACTAGCGCTAGCACAGATACGCAGTATTTT,CASSDSTSASTDTQYF,TRBJ2-3,.,TRBV6-4,TRBD2
TGTGCCAGTAGAGACCACCAGGGGGGCTGGACTGAAGCTTTCTTT,CASRDHQGGWTEAFF,TRBJ1-1,.,TRBV19,TRBD1
TGCGCCAGCAGCCAAGCGTGGGCAGCGAACACTGAAGCTTTCTTT,CASSQAWAANTEAFF,TRBJ1-1,.,TRBV4-1,.
TGTGCCAGCGGCAGGGTTAATTCACCCCTCCACTTT,CASGRVNSPLHF,TRBJ1-6,.,TRBV14,.
TGTGCCAGCAGTTTGGGTACAGGGACTGAAGCTTTCTTT,CASSLGTGTEAFF,TRBJ1-1,.,TRBV12-3/TRBV12-4,.
TGTGCCAGTAGTCAGACTAGCAAGGAGACCCAGTACTTC,CASSQTSKETQYF,TRBJ2-5,.,TRBV19,TRBD2
TGCGCCAGCAGCTTGGAGGGACAGGCCTACAAAAACATTCAGTACTTC,CASSLEGQAYKNIQYF,TRBJ2-4,.,TRBV5-1,TRBD1
TGTGCCAGCAGCCCATCTCCGCGGGGGGCAGATACGCAGTATTTT,CASSPSPRGADTQYF,TRBJ2-3,.,TRBV3-1/TRBV3-2,TRBD2
TGCAGCGTTCTCGGGACAGTAGGCCCTGAAGCTTTCTTT,CSVLGTVGPEAFF,TRBJ1-1,.,TRBV29-1,TRBD1
TGTGCCAGCAGCTTTTGGGCGACTACGAAGGAAGCTTTCTTT,CASSFWATTKEAFF,TRBJ1-1,.,TRBV5-4,.
TGTGCCATCAGTGAGACCCGGACGGGGAGCTCCTATAATTCACCCCTCCACTTT,CAISETRTGSSYNSPLHF,TRBJ1-6,.,TRBV10-3,.
TGTGCCAGCAGCGTGGCAGGCTTGCTAGCGGGAGTATCCGAGCAGTTCTTC,CASSVAGLLAGVSEQFF,TRBJ2-1,.,TRBV9,TRBD2
TGTGCCAGCAGTTTAAAGAGGGAATACGAGCAGTACTTC,CASSLKREYEQYF,TRBJ2-7,.,TRBV27,.
TGTGCCAGCAGTCAAAACCAAGAGGTGGACAATGAGCAGTTCTTC,CASSQNQEVDNEQFF,TRBJ2-1,.,TRBV6-5,.
TGCAGCGTTGAGCACGGACAGGGGAACACCGGGGAGCTGTTTTTT,CSVEHGQGNTGELFF,TRBJ2-2,few,TRBV29-1,TRBD1
TGTGCCAGCAGTGATATTCCGGGACTAGGAGCCGAGCAGTACTTC,CASSDIPGLGAEQYF,TRBJ2-7,once,TRBV6-1,TRBD2
TGTGCCAGCAGTGATATAGCGGGAGAGTCAGATACGCAGTATTTT,CASSDIAGESDTQYF,TRBJ2-3,.,TRBV6-1,TRBD2
TGCGCCAGCAGCAGCGAAGGGGGCGGCCACGAGCAGTACTTC,CASSSEGGGHEQYF,TRBJ2-7,.,TRBV5-1,TRBD1
TGTGCCAGCACCCGGGGACTAGCGGGAGACTACGAGCAGTACTTC,CASTRGLAGDYEQYF,TRBJ2-7,.,TRBV6-5,TRBD2
TGTGCCAGCAGCTTCACACAGGGCTCCTACAATGAGCAGTTCTTC,CASSFTQGSYNEQFF,TRBJ2-1,once,TRBV7-3,.
TGTGCCAGCAGTTTGACAGGGGGCTCCTCTGGAAACACCATATATTTT,CASSLTGGSSGNTIYF,TRBJ1-3,.,TRBV4-2,TRBD1
TGTGCCAGCAGCCTAATTCCTCTGGCGAACACTGAAGCTTTCTTT,CASSLIPLANTEAFF,TRBJ1-1,.,TRBV7-3,.
TGTGCCAGCAGCGTTTCGGGGGTCCACGAGCAGTACTTC,CASSVSGVHEQYF,TRBJ2-7,.,TRBV7-3,.
TGCGCCACCACTCCCGGGACAGGGTCCTACGAGCAGTACTTC,CATTPGTGSYEQYF,TRBJ2-7,.,TRBV5-1,TRBD1
TGTGCCACAGGACTAGCGGTTGAGCAGTTCTTC,CATGLAVEQFF,TRBJ2-1,.,TRBV12-3/TRBV12-4,TRBD2
TGTGCCAGCAGCTTATCGGCAGGGGCCTCCTACGAGCAGTACTTC,CASSLSAGASYEQYF,TRBJ2-7,once,TRBV7-9,.
TGCGCCAGCAGCTCGGGACTGATACAAGAGACCCAGTACTTC,CASSSGLIQETQYF,TRBJ2-5,.,TRBV5-1,.